A selection of T cell receptor beta chains follows, all from one sample in a study of post-analysis software for immune sequencing data. TCRdb passed the PCR reads through MiXCR, listing each CDR3 protein once. The sample records almost 700,000 distinct CDR3 sequences, about 60% being singletons. Sequencing was carried out using blood. Every receptor here comes from a girl aged 2 to 9 with multiple sclerosis. Both conserved end residues are part of each CDR3. The order of the fields is J gene, V gene, D gene, clone size, CDR3 DNA, CDR3 protein. The D gene is left open where the match is weak. Clone size is shown for a subset of rows, as once, few, many or a class of expanded clone.

J: TRBJ2-6; V: TRBV15; D: NA; size: few; DNA: TGTGCCACCAGCACTGAGGGTTTCTCTGGGGCCAACGTCCTGACTTTC; CDR3: CATSTEGFSGANVLTF
J: TRBJ1-4; V: TRBV9; D: NA; size: few; DNA: TGTGCCAGCAGCGGCAACACCGCTGGTAATGAAAAACTGTTTTTT; CDR3: CASSGNTAGNEKLFF
J: TRBJ2-1; V: TRBV4-3; D: NA; size: NA; DNA: TGCGCCAGCAGCCAAGAGCTGGGCGGTGAGCAGTTCTTC; CDR3: CASSQELGGEQFF
J: TRBJ2-7; V: TRBV4-1; D: NA; size: few; DNA: TGCGCCAGCAGCATCGAGGCTCCTTCCTACGAGCAGTACTTC; CDR3: CASSIEAPSYEQYF
J: TRBJ2-3; V: TRBV6-6; D: TRBD2; size: many; DNA: TGTGCCAGCAGTTATTCCCTAGCGGGAAGGGTGGGGACAGATACGCAGTATTTT; CDR3: CASSYSLAGRVGTDTQYF
J: TRBJ2-1; V: TRBV11-2; D: NA; size: once; DNA: TGTGCCAGCAGCTTAGGGCGGCAGTGGGGTGAGCAGTTCTTC; CDR3: CASSLGRQWGEQFF
J: TRBJ2-5; V: TRBV7-7; D: TRBD1; size: NA; DNA: TGTGCCAACAGCCCCGGGACAGGGATGCAAGAGACCCAGTACTTC; CDR3: CANSPGTGMQETQYF
J: TRBJ1-5; V: TRBV28; D: TRBD1; size: NA; DNA: TGTGCCAGCAGGCGACAGGGAAACAATCAGCCCCAGCATTTT; CDR3: CASRRQGNNQPQHF
J: TRBJ2-5; V: TRBV21-1; D: NA; size: NA; DNA: TGTGCCAGCAGCAAAGATCGGGCGTGGGAGACCCAGTACTTC; CDR3: CASSKDRAWETQYF
J: TRBJ2-3; V: TRBV20-1; D: TRBD1; size: few; DNA: TGCAGTGCTAAACAGGGGTGGGGAACAGATACGCAGTATTTT; CDR3: CSAKQGWGTDTQYF
J: TRBJ1-4; V: TRBV6-5; D: NA; size: few; DNA: TGTGCCAGCAGCCCGTCAACGGGACTGGCTAATGAAAAACTGTTTTTT; CDR3: CASSPSTGLANEKLFF
J: TRBJ2-5; V: TRBV7-2; D: TRBD1; size: NA; DNA: TGTGCCAGCAGGATAGGACAGGTCCAAGAGACCCAGTACTTC; CDR3: CASRIGQVQETQYF
J: TRBJ1-1; V: TRBV29-1; D: NA; size: once; DNA: TGCAGCTCCGGGGGTACGGGGATGAACACTGAAGCTTTCTTT; CDR3: CSSGGTGMNTEAFF
J: TRBJ2-7; V: TRBV20-1; D: TRBD2; size: many; DNA: TGCAGTGCTATTGCCGGGAGGGCCCTATCCTACGAGCAGTACTTC; CDR3: CSAIAGRALSYEQYF
J: TRBJ2-1; V: TRBV6-2/TRBV6-3; D: NA; size: few; DNA: TGTGCCAGCAGTTACGGCGTGAGCTCCTACAATGAGCAGTTCTTC; CDR3: CASSYGVSSYNEQFF
J: TRBJ2-1; V: TRBV27; D: TRBD2; size: NA; DNA: TGTGCCAGCAGTTGGGGAGTGGGAGGGGCTCAGTTCTTC; CDR3: CASSWGVGGAQFF
J: TRBJ2-1; V: TRBV20-1; D: NA; size: NA; DNA: TGCAGTGCCCCCCGCCGGGCGGTGGGGTCCTACAATGAGCAGTTCTTC; CDR3: CSAPRRAVGSYNEQFF
J: TRBJ1-1; V: TRBV5-1; D: NA; size: NA; DNA: TGCGCCAGCAGCTCAAATACCATGGGCACTGAAGCTTTCTTT; CDR3: CASSSNTMGTEAFF
J: TRBJ2-7; V: TRBV7-2; D: NA; size: few; DNA: TGTGCCAGCAGCTTATGGGGCTTTTCCTTCTCCTACGAGCAGTACTTC; CDR3: CASSLWGFSFSYEQYF
J: TRBJ2-7; V: TRBV7-2; D: TRBD2; size: many; DNA: TGTGCCAGCAGCCCTAGCGGGAGGGCCTACGAGCAGTACTTC; CDR3: CASSPSGRAYEQYF
J: TRBJ2-7; V: TRBV29-1; D: NA; size: NA; DNA: TGCAGCCCAATTCTAGAATCCTACGAGCAGTACTTC; CDR3: CSPILESYEQYF
J: TRBJ2-1; V: TRBV5-1; D: TRBD2; size: NA; DNA: TGCGCCAGCACCATTAGCGGGAGGGGAGATGAGCAGTTCTTC; CDR3: CASTISGRGDEQFF
J: TRBJ2-5; V: TRBV20-1; D: TRBD1; size: few; DNA: TGCAGTGCTAGAGGCCACAGGGGGCTTGAGCAGTACTTC; CDR3: CSARGHRGLEQYF
J: TRBJ2-3; V: TRBV20-1; D: TRBD2; size: few; DNA: TGCAGGGTAGGAGGAGGACTAGCGGGAGGCACAGATACGCAGTATTTT; CDR3: CRVGGGLAGGTDTQYF
J: TRBJ2-7; V: TRBV11-3; D: NA; size: NA; DNA: TGTGCCAGCAGCTTAAAGGGCCCCACCTACGAGCAGTACTTC; CDR3: CASSLKGPTYEQYF
J: TRBJ2-3; V: TRBV9; D: TRBD2; size: NA; DNA: TGTGCCAGCAGCGTAGCGCTAGCGGAGCACACAGATACGCAGTATTTT; CDR3: CASSVALAEHTDTQYF
J: TRBJ1-2; V: TRBV5-1; D: NA; size: NA; DNA: TGCGCCAGCAGGCTACACGGTTTGGAGGCGTTTGGCTACACCTTC; CDR3: CASRLHGLEAFGYTF
J: TRBJ2-3; V: TRBV10-1; D: NA; size: NA; DNA: TGCGCCAGCAGTGAGGGGGGAAACCGAGATACGCAGTATTTT; CDR3: CASSEGGNRDTQYF
J: TRBJ2-1; V: TRBV7-2; D: NA; size: NA; DNA: TGTGCCAGCAGTCTATTCACCATCTACAATGAGCAGTTCTTC; CDR3: CASSLFTIYNEQFF
J: TRBJ2-3; V: TRBV7-3; D: TRBD2; size: NA; DNA: TGTGCCAGCAGCTCGGGACTAGCGGGAGGGCCAATCAATACAGATACGCAGTATTTT; CDR3: CASSSGLAGGPINTDTQYF
J: TRBJ2-3; V: TRBV5-6; D: TRBD2; size: NA; DNA: TGTGCCAGCAGCTATAGACTAGCGGGGGCCCTGAGTAAAGGGGGTACGCAGTATTTT; CDR3: CASSYRLAGALSKGGTQYF
J: TRBJ2-7; V: TRBV2; D: TRBD2; size: NA; DNA: TGTGCCAGCAAGGGACTAGACCGCTCCTACGAGCAGTACTTC; CDR3: CASKGLDRSYEQYF
J: TRBJ1-5; V: TRBV2; D: NA; size: NA; DNA: TGTGCCAGCAGTTATGACAGAAATCAGCCCCAGCATTTT; CDR3: CASSYDRNQPQHF
J: TRBJ2-1; V: TRBV29-1; D: TRBD2; size: once; DNA: TGCAGCGTTGGGAAGCGGGAGATCGATGAGCAGTTCTTC; CDR3: CSVGKREIDEQFF
J: TRBJ1-1; V: TRBV11-1; D: TRBD1; size: NA; DNA: TGTGCCAGCAGCTTACCAGGGGGGACCACTGAAGCTTTCTTT; CDR3: CASSLPGGTTEAFF
J: TRBJ2-6; V: TRBV5-5; D: NA; size: NA; DNA: TGTGCCAGCAGAAGGGGACCCGATGCCTCTGGGGCCAACGTCCTGACTTTC; CDR3: CASRRGPDASGANVLTF
J: TRBJ1-1; V: TRBV25-1; D: NA; size: NA; DNA: TGTGCCAGCAGGCTCCCGGGCGGGAACACTGAAGCTTTCTTT; CDR3: CASRLPGGNTEAFF
J: TRBJ2-1; V: TRBV27; D: TRBD1; size: NA; DNA: TGTGCCAGCAGTTCGTACAGGGGGGTCAATGAGCAGTTCTTC; CDR3: CASSSYRGVNEQFF
J: TRBJ2-7; V: TRBV2; D: NA; size: NA; DNA: TGTGCCAGCAAGGATTCAGGGTACAGCGACGAGCAGTACTTC; CDR3: CASKDSGYSDEQYF
J: TRBJ1-1; V: TRBV5-1; D: NA; size: NA; DNA: TGCGCCAGCAGCTCGGACGGAGGTGAAGCTTTCTTT; CDR3: CASSSDGGEAFF
J: TRBJ1-5; V: TRBV6-2/TRBV6-3; D: NA; size: NA; DNA: TGTGCCAGCGTCGGGAGGGACAATCAGCCCCAGCATTTT; CDR3: CASVGRDNQPQHF
J: TRBJ2-3; V: TRBV14; D: TRBD2; size: NA; DNA: TGTGCCAGCAGCCAAGGGCTAGCGGGAAACTTCTACACAGATACGCAGTATTTT; CDR3: CASSQGLAGNFYTDTQYF